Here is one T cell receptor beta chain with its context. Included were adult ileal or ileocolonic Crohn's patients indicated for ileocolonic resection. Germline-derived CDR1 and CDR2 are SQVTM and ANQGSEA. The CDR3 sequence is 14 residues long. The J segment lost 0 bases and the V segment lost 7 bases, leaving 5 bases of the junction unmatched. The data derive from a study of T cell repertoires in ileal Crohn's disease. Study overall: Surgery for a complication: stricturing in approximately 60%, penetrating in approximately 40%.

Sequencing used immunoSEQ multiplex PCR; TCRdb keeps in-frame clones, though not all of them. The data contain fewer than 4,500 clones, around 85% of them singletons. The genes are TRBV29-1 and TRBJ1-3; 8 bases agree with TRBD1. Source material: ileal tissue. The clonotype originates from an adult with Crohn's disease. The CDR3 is CSAGQGSSGNTIYF. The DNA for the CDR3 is TGCAGCGCTGGACAGGGATCCTCTGGAAACACCATATATTTT. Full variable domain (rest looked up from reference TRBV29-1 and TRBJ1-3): SAVISQKPSRDICQRGTSLTIQCQVDSQVTMMFWYRQQPGQSLTLIATANQGSEATYESGFVIDKFPISRPNLTFSTLTVSNMSPEDSSIYLCSAGQGSSGNTIYFGEGSWLTVV.